The rows below give T cell receptor beta chains drawn from one sample of a study of blood T cell repertoires in COVID-19. Clones were read by immunoSEQ multiplex PCR, and TCRdb kept only the in-frame ones, dropping some. The sample holds roughly 54,000 clones, approximately 81% seen once. Sample: peripheral blood. Receptors were obtained from a man aged 45-65 years with acute or convalescent COVID-19. The CDR3 runs from the conserved cysteine through the conserved F or W. The order of the fields is CDR3 length, J gene, clone size, V gene, D gene, CDR3 protein, CDR3 DNA. The D gene is left open where the match is weak. Clone size is not always given. Where it is, it says once, few, many or a class for expanded clones.

>13|TRBJ2-7|NA|TRBV12-5|NA
CASGLDGQSEQYF
TGTGCTAGTGGTTTGGATGGACAAAGTGAGCAGTACTTC
>17|TRBJ2-1|medium-sized|TRBV5-6|NA
CASSSGGSSDSYNEQFF
TGTGCCAGCAGCTCTGGCGGTAGCTCCGACTCCTACAATGAGCAGTTCTTC
>17|TRBJ2-3|NA|TRBV24-1|TRBD2
CATSDSGLAGVGDTQYF
TGTGCCACCAGTGACTCCGGACTAGCGGGGGTGGGAGATACGCAGTATTTT
>21|TRBJ1-4|NA|TRBV2|TRBD1
CASSEPFPADRGILTNEKLFF
TGTGCCAGCAGTGAACCGTTCCCGGCGGACAGGGGGATTCTCACTAATGAAAAACTGTTTTTT
>15|TRBJ1-5|NA|TRBV7-8|TRBD1
CASSFDRGSNQPQHF
TGTGCCAGCAGTTTCGACAGGGGGTCCAATCAGCCCCAGCATTTT
>13|TRBJ1-1|NA|TRBV10-2|NA
CASSPQMNTEAFF
TGCGCCAGCAGCCCACAGATGAACACTGAAGCTTTCTTT
>17|TRBJ1-6|NA|TRBV11-2|TRBD1
CASRHSPGTGTASPLHF
TGTGCCAGCAGACACAGTCCCGGGACAGGGACGGCTTCACCCCTCCACTTT
>16|TRBJ2-6|few|TRBV3-1/TRBV3-2|NA
CASSQEGVSGANVLTF
TGTGCCAGCAGCCAAGAAGGGGTCTCTGGGGCCAACGTCCTGACTTTC
>13|TRBJ2-5|NA|TRBV5-6|TRBD1
CASTWDSQETQYF
TGTGCCAGCACTTGGGACAGCCAAGAGACCCAGTACTTC
>14|TRBJ2-2|NA|TRBV7-8|TRBD1
CASRTGVLYRELFF
TGTGCCAGCAGGACAGGGGTTTTGTATAGGGAGCTGTTTTTT
>12|TRBJ1-4|NA|TRBV27|NA
CASSWGGGKLFF
TGTGCCAGCAGTTGGGGAGGGGGAAAACTGTTTTTT
>14|TRBJ1-4|NA|TRBV5-1|TRBD1
CASSHRDRDEKLFF
TGCGCCAGCAGCCACCGGGACAGGGATGAAAAACTGTTTTTT
>17|TRBJ2-3|NA|TRBV10-3|TRBD2
CAISDKANSGRADTQYF
TGTGCCATCAGTGATAAGGCTAATAGCGGGAGGGCAGATACGCAGTATTTT
>15|TRBJ2-1|NA|TRBV5-4|TRBD2
CASSLNSGEYNEQFF
TGTGCCAGCAGCTTGAATAGCGGGGAATACAATGAGCAGTTCTTC
>14|TRBJ2-2|NA|TRBV10-3|TRBD1
CAISADRGLGELFF
TGTGCCATCAGTGCCGACAGGGGATTGGGGGAGCTGTTTTTT
>15|TRBJ1-5|NA|TRBV4-1|NA
CASSQTGGGGQPQHF
TGCGCCAGCAGCCAAACTGGGGGCGGTGGGCAGCCCCAGCATTTT
>12|TRBJ2-7|NA|TRBV25-1|NA
CASSFRSGEQYF
TGTGCCAGCAGCTTTAGGAGTGGCGAGCAGTACTTC
>15|TRBJ1-4|NA|TRBV1|NA
CTRGTGNWTNEKLFF
TGCACCAGAGGGACAGGGAACTGGACTAATGAAAAACTGTTTTTT
>14|TRBJ2-5|NA|TRBV30|TRBD2
CAWSVGLAEETQYF
TGTGCCTGGAGTGTCGGACTAGCCGAAGAGACCCAGTACTTC
>15|TRBJ2-1|NA|TRBV25-1|TRBD2
CASSFSGGAGREQFF
TGTGCCAGCAGTTTTAGCGGGGGGGCCGGAAGGGAGCAGTTCTTC
>17|TRBJ1-3|few|TRBV27|NA
CASSLDYRAGAGNTIYF
TGTGCCAGCAGTTTAGATTACAGGGCAGGCGCGGGAAACACCATATATTTT
>13|TRBJ2-3|NA|TRBV9|NA
CASSTSGTDTQYF
TGTGCCAGCAGCACCTCAGGGACAGATACGCAGTATTTT
>15|TRBJ1-1|NA|TRBV3-1/TRBV3-2|TRBD1
CASSYGTESYTEAFF
TGTGCCAGCAGCTATGGGACAGAGTCATACACTGAAGCTTTCTTT
>16|TRBJ1-4|few|TRBV28|NA
CASSSPIQGSNEKLFF
TGTGCCAGCAGTTCCCCAATACAGGGATCTAATGAAAAACTGTTTTTT
>14|TRBJ2-7|few|TRBV6-5|NA
CASSRMGDTYEQYF
TGTGCCAGCAGCCGTATGGGTGACACCTACGAGCAGTACTTC
>15|TRBJ1-2|NA|TRBV7-3|NA
CASSLTGGADYGYTF
TGTGCCAGCAGCTTAACAGGCGGGGCTGACTATGGCTACACCTTC
>17|TRBJ1-6|once|TRBV21-1|NA
CASSTWTEPRNNSPLHF
TGTGCCAGCAGCACCTGGACAGAACCTAGAAATAATTCACCCCTCCACTTT
>11|TRBJ1-2|NA|TRBV3-1/TRBV3-2|NA
CASSQGRGHTF
TGTGCCAGCAGCCAGGGCAGGGGCCACACCTTC
>14|TRBJ2-3|NA|TRBV6-5|NA
CASRISGSTDTQYF
TGTGCCAGCAGAATTAGCGGAAGCACAGATACGCAGTATTTT
>15|TRBJ2-5|NA|TRBV18|NA
CASSPSTGDQETQYF
TGTGCCAGCTCACCGTCTACAGGCGACCAAGAGACCCAGTACTTC
>15|TRBJ2-1|NA|TRBV2|NA
CASSDGKGTYNEQFF
TGTGCCAGCAGTGACGGGAAGGGAACGTACAATGAGCAGTTCTTC
>15|TRBJ1-1|NA|TRBV9|TRBD1
CASSVDVGGTTEAFF
TGTGCCAGCAGCGTAGATGTAGGGGGCACCACTGAAGCTTTCTTT
>13|TRBJ2-1|NA|TRBV18|NA
CASSPDRNNEQFF
TGTGCCAGCTCACCTGACAGAAACAATGAGCAGTTCTTC
>13|TRBJ1-1|NA|TRBV28|NA
CASTGQTNTEAFF
TGTGCCAGCACAGGGCAGACTAACACTGAAGCTTTCTTT
>14|TRBJ2-1|NA|TRBV7-8|NA
CASSYLPRYNEQFF
TGTGCCAGCAGCTACCTTCCCAGATACAATGAGCAGTTCTTC
>15|TRBJ2-4|NA|TRBV10-3|TRBD2
CAISDGTNSGNIQYF
TGTGCCATCAGTGACGGGACTAACTCAGGGAACATTCAGTACTTC
>17|TRBJ1-3|few|TRBV5-1|NA
CASSEGVSGYSGNTIYF
TGCGCCAGCAGCGAGGGAGTGTCAGGTTACTCTGGAAACACCATATATTTT
>15|TRBJ1-5|NA|TRBV30|TRBD1
CAWSAQTGGNQPQHF
TGTGCCTGGAGTGCCCAGACAGGGGGCAATCAGCCCCAGCATTTT
>16|TRBJ2-1|NA|TRBV11-1|TRBD2
CASSFRLAGSYNEQFF
TGTGCCAGCAGCTTCCGTCTAGCGGGTTCTTACAATGAGCAGTTCTTC